This T cell receptor (beta chain) was sequenced for a study of identifying expanded T cells in peripheral blood. This clone has more than one count but fewer than ten. TCRdb keeps only in-frame clones here, not all; method: immunoSEQ multiplex PCR. There are 85,000 to 120,000 clones in the sample; about nine tenths occur only once, and roughly 15% lies in the top ten. Germline V gives CDR1 SGHRS, CDR2 YFSETQ. The CDR3 loop spans 17 amino acids. The J segment lost 5 bases and the V segment lost 1 base, leaving 7 bases of the junction unmatched. The sequenced sample consisted of blood. The chain employs TRBV5-1 and TRBJ2-1, with TRBD2 matching 12 bases. The receptor was isolated from a person aged 18-70 years in good health. CDR3 bases: TGCGCCAGCAGCTTGTATACGCGGACTAGCGGGAACAATGAGCAGTTCTTC. Translating gives CASSLYTRTSGNNEQFF.